This T cell receptor beta chain is drawn from a study of T cells in narcolepsy. The study's findings and limits: Blood of same and different patients, but not healthy controls, reportedly held recurring autoreactive clonotypes.

Data came from immunoSEQ multiplex PCR; TCRdb stores just in-frame clones and leaves some out. The data contain about 30,000 clones, around four fifths of them singletons. With regard to this clone: Antigen: not known.

The CDR3 has 14 amino acids. The rearrangement joins TRBV1 to TRBJ2-3. TRBV1 is an annotated pseudogene. Sequences were obtained from CD45RA- memory CD4+ T cells from PBMCs. This sequence originates from a human donor with narcolepsy. DNA for the CDR3: TGCACCAGCAGCCAAGTCGATTGCACAGATACGCAGTATTTT. Translating gives CTSSQVDCTDTQYF.